This TCR beta chain was found in a study of blood T cells in healthy people across ages. General observations from the study: Changes in expanded clonotypes were possibly confounded, as the CMV status of donors was unknown.

In the case of this clonotype: The target antigen is unknown.

A J-beta primer mix and a sample-barcoded 5' primer were used in a second PCR of about 6 to 12 cycles. TCRdb reanalysed the 5' RACE reads using MiXCR and keeps one entry per CDR3 protein. This table holds roughly 1.4 million distinct CDR3 sequences, 55% to 75% found once. Each donor gave roughly 9.2 milliliters of peripheral blood. Samples had at least 6 million PBMCs isolated from them. This clonotype originated in a man younger than 30 in good health. The sequenced sample consisted of blood.

The DNA for the CDR3 is TGTGCCAGCAGTTTGACTAGCGGAAGCCCTAGCACAGATACGCAGTATTTT. Amino acids: CASSLTSGSPSTDTQYF. The chain carries TRBV12-3 or TRBV12-4 and TRBJ2-3, with TRBD2 matching 9 bases. The CDR3 spans 17 residues. Losses at the gene ends were 3 bases for V and 0 bases for J; bases not matched to a gene: 7.